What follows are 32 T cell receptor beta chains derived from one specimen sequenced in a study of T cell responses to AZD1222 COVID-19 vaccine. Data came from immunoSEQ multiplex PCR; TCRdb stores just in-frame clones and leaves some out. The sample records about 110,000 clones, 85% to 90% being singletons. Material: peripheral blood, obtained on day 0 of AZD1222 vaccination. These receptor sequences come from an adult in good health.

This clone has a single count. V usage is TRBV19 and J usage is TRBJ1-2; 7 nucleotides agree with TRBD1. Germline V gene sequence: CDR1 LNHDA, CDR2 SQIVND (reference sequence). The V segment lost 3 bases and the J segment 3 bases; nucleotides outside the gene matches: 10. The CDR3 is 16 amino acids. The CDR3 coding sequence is TGTGCCAGTAGTATTCCGGGACAGTTACTAGACTATGGCTACACCTTC. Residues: CASSIPGQLLDYGYTF.

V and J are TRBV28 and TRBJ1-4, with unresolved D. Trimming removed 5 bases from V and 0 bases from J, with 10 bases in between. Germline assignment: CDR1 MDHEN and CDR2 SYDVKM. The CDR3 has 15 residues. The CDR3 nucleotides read TGTGCCAGCAGTCCCCACACCGCAACTAATGAAAAACTGTTTTTT. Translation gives CASSPHTATNEKLFF.

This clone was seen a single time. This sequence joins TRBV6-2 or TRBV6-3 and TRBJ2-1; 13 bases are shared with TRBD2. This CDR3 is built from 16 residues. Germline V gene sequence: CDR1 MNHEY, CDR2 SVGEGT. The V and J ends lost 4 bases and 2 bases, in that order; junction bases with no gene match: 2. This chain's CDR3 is CASSSTSGGTYNEQFF. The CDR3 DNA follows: TGTGCCAGCAGTTCGACTAGCGGGGGGACCTACAATGAGCAGTTCTTC.

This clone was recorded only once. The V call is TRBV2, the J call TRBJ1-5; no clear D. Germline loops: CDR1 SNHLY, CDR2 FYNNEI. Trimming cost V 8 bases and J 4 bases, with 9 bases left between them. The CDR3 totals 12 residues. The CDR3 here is CASDSPNQPQHF. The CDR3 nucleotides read TGTGCCAGCGACTCGCCTAATCAGCCCCAGCATTTT.

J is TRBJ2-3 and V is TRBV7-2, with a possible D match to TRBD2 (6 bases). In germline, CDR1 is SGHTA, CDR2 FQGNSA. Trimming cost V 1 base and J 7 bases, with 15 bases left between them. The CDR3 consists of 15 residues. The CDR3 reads CASSLGRGVTNTQYF. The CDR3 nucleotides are TGTGCCAGCAGCTTAGGGCGGGGCGTCACGAATACGCAGTATTTT.

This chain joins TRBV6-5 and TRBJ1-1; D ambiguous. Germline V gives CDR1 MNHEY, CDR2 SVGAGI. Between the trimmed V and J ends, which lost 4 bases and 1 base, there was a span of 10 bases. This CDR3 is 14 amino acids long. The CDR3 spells CASSSARENTEAFF. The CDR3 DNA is TGTGCCAGCAGTTCAGCGAGAGAGAACACTGAAGCTTTCTTT.

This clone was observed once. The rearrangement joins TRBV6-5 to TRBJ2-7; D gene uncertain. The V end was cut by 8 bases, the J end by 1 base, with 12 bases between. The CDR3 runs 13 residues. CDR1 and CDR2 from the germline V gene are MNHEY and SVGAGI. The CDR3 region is CASRSGLSYEQYF. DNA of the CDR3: TGTGCCAGCCGAAGTGGGCTTTCCTACGAGCAGTACTTC.

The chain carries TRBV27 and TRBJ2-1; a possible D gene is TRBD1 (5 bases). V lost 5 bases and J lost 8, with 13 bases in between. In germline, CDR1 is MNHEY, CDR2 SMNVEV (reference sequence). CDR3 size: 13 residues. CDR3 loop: CASSPLQDYEQFF. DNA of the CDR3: TGTGCCAGCAGTCCCTTACAGGATTATGAGCAGTTCTTC.

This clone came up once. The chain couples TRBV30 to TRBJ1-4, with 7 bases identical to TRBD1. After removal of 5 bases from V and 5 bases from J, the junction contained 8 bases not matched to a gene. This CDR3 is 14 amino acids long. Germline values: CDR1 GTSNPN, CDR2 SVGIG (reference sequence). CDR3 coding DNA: TGTGCCTGGTGGAACAGGGGCGTGAATGAAAAACTGTTTTTT. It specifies CAWWNRGVNEKLFF.

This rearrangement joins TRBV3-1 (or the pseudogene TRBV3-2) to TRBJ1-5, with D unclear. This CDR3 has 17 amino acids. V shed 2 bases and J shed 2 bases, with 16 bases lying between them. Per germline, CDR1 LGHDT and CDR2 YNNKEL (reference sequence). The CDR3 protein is CASSQSLSGEGNQPQHF. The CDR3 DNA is TGTGCCAGCAGCCAAAGCTTGTCCGGGGAGGGCAATCAGCCCCAGCATTTT.

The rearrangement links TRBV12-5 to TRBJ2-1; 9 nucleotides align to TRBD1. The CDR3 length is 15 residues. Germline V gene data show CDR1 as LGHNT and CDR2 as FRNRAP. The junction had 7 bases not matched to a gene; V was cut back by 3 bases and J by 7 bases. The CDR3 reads CASGLGDRASNEQFF. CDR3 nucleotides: TGTGCTAGTGGTTTAGGGGACAGGGCCTCGAATGAGCAGTTCTTC.

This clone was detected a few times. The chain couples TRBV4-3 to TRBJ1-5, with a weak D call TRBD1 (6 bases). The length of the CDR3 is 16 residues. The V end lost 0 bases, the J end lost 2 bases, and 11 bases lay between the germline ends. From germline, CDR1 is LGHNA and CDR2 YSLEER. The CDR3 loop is CASSQDRGSGNQPQHF. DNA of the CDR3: TGCGCCAGCAGCCAAGACAGGGGTAGCGGCAATCAGCCCCAGCATTTT.

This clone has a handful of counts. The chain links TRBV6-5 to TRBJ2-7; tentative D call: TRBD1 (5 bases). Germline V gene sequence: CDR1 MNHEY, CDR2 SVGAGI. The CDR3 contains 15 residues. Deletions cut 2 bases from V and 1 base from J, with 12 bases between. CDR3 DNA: TGTGCCAGCAGTTACCTACCTCAGGGATCCTACGAGCAGTACTTC. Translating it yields CASSYLPQGSYEQYF.

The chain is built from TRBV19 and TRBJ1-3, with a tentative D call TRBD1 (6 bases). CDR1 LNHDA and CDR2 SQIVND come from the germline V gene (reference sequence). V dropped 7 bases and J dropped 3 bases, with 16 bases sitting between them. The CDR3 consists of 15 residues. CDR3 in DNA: TGTGCCAGTACAAGCGGGGGGGCGCTTGGAAACACCATATATTTT. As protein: CASTSGGALGNTIYF. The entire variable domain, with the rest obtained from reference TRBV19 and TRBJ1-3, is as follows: DGGITQSPKYLFRKEGQNVTLSCEQNLNHDAMYWYRQDPGQGLRLIYYSQIVNDFQKGDIAEGYSVSREKKESFPLTVTSAQKNPTAFYLCASTSGGALGNTIYFGEGSWLTVV.

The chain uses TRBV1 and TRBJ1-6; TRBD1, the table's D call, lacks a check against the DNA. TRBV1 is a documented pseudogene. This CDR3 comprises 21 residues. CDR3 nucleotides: TGCACCAGCAGCCAAGATTCGGCCCCGGACAAGGAACGCTCCTATAATTCACCCCTCCACTTT. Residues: CTSSQDSAPDKERSYNSPLHF.

The CDR3 DNA reads as TGTGCCAGCAGCCCAAGACAGGGTGGCTCAGCAGATACGCAGTATTTT. This sequence encodes CASSPRQGGSADTQYF. The chain uses TRBV7-2 and TRBJ2-3; 7 bases map to TRBD1. Germline V lookup: CDR1 SGHTA, CDR2 FQGNSA. The V segment lost 5 bases and the J segment 4 bases; nucleotides outside the gene matches: 12. The length of the CDR3 is 16 residues. Supplemented by reference TRBV7-2 and TRBJ2-3, the full variable domain reads GAGVSQSPSNKVTEKGKDVELRCDPISGHTALYWYRQSLGQGLEFLIYFQGNSAPDKSGLPSDRFSAERTGGSVSTLTIQRTQQEDSAVYLCASSPRQGGSADTQYFGPGTRLTVL.

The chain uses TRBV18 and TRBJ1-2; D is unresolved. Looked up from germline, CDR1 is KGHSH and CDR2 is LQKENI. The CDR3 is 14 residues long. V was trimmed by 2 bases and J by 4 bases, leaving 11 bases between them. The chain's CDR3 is CASSPERASYGYTF. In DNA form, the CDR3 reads TGTGCCAGCTCACCAGAGAGGGCGAGCTATGGCTACACCTTC.

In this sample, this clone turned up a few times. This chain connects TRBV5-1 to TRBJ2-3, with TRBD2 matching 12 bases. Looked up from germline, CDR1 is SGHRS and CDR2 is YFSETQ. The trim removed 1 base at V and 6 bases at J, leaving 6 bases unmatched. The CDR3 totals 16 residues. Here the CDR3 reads CASSLPSGGEADTQYF. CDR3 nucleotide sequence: TGCGCCAGCAGCTTGCCTAGCGGGGGGGAGGCGGATACGCAGTATTTT.

The CDR3 region is CASSNGKGILNTEAFF. The CDR3 DNA sequence: TGTGCCAGCAGCAATGGTAAAGGGATTTTGAACACTGAAGCTTTCTTT. The J gene is TRBJ1-1, the V gene TRBV21-1. TRBV21-1 is a pseudogene segment. The CDR3 loop spans 16 amino acids.

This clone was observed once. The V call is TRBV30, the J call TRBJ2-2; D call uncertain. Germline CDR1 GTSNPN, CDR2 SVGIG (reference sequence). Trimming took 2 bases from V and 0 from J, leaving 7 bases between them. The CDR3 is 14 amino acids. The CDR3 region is CAWSPYTNTGELFF. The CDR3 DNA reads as TGTGCCTGGAGTCCCTACACGAACACCGGGGAGCTGTTTTTT.

CDR3 amino acids: CASSLFRELFF. The CDR3 DNA follows: TGTGCCAGCAGCTTATTCCGGGAGCTGTTTTTT. The gene calls are TRBV5-6 and TRBJ2-2; D unresolved. Germline V gene data show CDR1 as SGHDT and CDR2 as YYEEEE. Trimming removed 2 bases from V and 9 bases from J, with 5 bases in between. This CDR3 is built from 11 residues.

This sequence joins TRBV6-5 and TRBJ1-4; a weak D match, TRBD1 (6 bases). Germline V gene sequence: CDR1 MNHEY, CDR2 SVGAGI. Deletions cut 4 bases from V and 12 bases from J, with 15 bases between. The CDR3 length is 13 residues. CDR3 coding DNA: TGTGCCAGCAGTTTCGAACAGGGAGGGGAACTGTTTTTT. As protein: CASSFEQGGELFF.

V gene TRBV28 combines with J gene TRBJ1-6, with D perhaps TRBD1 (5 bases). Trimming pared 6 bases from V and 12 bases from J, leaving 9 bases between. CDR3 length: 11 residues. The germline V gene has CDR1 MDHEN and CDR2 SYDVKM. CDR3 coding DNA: TGTGCCAGCAGCTGGGACGGACCCCTCCACTTT. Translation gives CASSWDGPLHF.

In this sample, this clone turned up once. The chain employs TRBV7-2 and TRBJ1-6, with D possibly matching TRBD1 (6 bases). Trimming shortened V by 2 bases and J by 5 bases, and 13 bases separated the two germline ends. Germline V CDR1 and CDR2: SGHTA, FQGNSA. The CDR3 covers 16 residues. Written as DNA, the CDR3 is TGTGCCAGCAGCTTATTGCGTGGACAGAATAATTCACCCCTCCACTTT. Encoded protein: CASSLLRGQNNSPLHF.

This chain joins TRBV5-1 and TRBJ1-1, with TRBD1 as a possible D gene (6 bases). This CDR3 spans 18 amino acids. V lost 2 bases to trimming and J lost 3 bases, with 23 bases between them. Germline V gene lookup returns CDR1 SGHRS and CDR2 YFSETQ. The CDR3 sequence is CASSLGSWQTGRDTEAFF. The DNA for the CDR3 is TGCGCCAGCAGCTTAGGTTCGTGGCAGACAGGTAGGGACACTGAAGCTTTCTTT.

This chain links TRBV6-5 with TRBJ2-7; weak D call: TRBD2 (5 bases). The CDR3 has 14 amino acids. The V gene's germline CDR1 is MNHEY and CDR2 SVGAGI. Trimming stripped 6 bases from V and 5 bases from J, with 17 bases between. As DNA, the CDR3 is TGTGCCAGCAGAAAGATTGGGAGTGGGGACGAGCAGTACTTC. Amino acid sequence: CASRKIGSGDEQYF.

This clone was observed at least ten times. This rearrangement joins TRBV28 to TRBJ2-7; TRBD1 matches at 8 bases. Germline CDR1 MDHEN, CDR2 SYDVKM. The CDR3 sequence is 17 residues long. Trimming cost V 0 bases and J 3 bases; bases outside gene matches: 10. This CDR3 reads CASSLWTAGQGNYEQYF. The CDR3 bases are TGTGCCAGCAGTTTATGGACCGCTGGACAGGGAAACTACGAGCAGTACTTC.

The CDR3 region is CASRGAGGNRGQYF. DNA for the CDR3: TGTGCCAGCAGGGGAGCAGGGGGCAATAGGGGGCAGTACTTC. The chain carries TRBV6-5 and TRBJ2-7; 8 nucleotides agree with TRBD1. CDR1 MNHEY and CDR2 SVGAGI come from the germline V gene. This CDR3 is built from 14 residues. The trim removed 6 bases at V and 9 bases at J, leaving 13 bases unmatched.

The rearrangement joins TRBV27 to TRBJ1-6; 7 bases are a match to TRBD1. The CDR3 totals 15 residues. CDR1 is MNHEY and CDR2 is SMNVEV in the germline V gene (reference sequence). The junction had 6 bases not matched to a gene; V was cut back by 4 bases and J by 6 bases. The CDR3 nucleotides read TGTGCCAGCAGTTGGACCGGGACAGTTAATTCACCCCTCCACTTT. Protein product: CASSWTGTVNSPLHF.

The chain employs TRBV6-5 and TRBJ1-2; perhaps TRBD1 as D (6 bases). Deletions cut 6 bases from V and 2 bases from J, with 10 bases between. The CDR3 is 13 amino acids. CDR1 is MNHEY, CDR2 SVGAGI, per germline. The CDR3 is CASSLQGNYGYTF. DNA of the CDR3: TGTGCCAGCAGCTTACAGGGCAACTATGGCTACACCTTC.

Here the CDR3 DNA reads TGTGCCAGGTATTGCGTCCCGAACACCGGGGAGCTGTTTTTT. Translation gives CARYCVPNTGELFF. This chain joins TRBV6-5 and TRBJ2-2; D ambiguous. This CDR3 region has 14 residues. Germline CDR1 and CDR2: MNHEY and SVGAGI. V lost 9 bases to trimming and J lost 0 bases, with 11 bases between them.

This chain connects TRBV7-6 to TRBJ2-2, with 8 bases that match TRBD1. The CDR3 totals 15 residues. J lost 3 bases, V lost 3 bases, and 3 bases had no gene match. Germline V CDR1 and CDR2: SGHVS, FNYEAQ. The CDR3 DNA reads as TGTGCCAGCAGCTTCACAGGGGGACACACCGGGGAGCTGTTTTTT. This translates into CASSFTGGHTGELFF. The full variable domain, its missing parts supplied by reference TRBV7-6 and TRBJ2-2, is GAGVSQSPRYKVTKRGQDVALRCDPISGHVSLYWYRQALGQGPEFLTYFNYEAQQDKSGLPNDRFSAERPEGSISTLTIQRTEQRDSAMYRCASSFTGGHTGELFFGEGSRLTVL.